These T cell receptor beta chains were read from a single sample in a study of post-analysis software for immune sequencing data. TCRdb independently ran MiXCR on the PCR reads; one entry per CDR3 protein. The sample lists hundreds of thousands of distinct CDR3 sequences, roughly 50% occurring once. The sequencing sample was made of blood. The source of these receptors is a girl aged 10-17 years with multiple sclerosis. Both conserved end residues are part of each CDR3. Each record gives: clone size, J gene, V gene, D gene, CDR3 protein, CDR3 DNA. The D gene is left open where the match is weak. Clone size appears in some rows only: once, few, many, or a class for an expanded clone.

clone size: -; J gene: TRBJ2-5; V gene: TRBV11-2; D gene: TRBD2; CDR3 protein: CASSPRGWPQETQYF; CDR3 DNA: TGTGCCAGCAGCCCGCGGGGGTGGCCCCAAGAGACCCAGTACTTC
clone size: -; J gene: TRBJ2-1; V gene: TRBV20-1; D gene: -; CDR3 protein: CSARQRRGSSYNEQFF; CDR3 DNA: TGCAGTGCTAGACAACGCAGGGGTAGCTCCTACAATGAGCAGTTCTTC
clone size: once; J gene: TRBJ1-2; V gene: TRBV6-5; D gene: -; CDR3 protein: CASSPRLRGYYGYTF; CDR3 DNA: TGTGCCAGCAGTCCACGACTCAGGGGTTACTATGGCTACACCTTC
clone size: -; J gene: TRBJ1-2; V gene: TRBV29-1; D gene: TRBD1; CDR3 protein: CSVGAGTGVGYTF; CDR3 DNA: TGCAGCGTTGGAGCGGGGACAGGGGTTGGCTACACCTTC
clone size: -; J gene: TRBJ2-5; V gene: TRBV7-2; D gene: -; CDR3 protein: CASSLVSGVGETQYF; CDR3 DNA: TGTGCCAGCAGCTTAGTCTCAGGGGTTGGGGAGACCCAGTACTTC
clone size: -; J gene: TRBJ1-2; V gene: TRBV3-1; D gene: -; CDR3 protein: CASSQGVLGRYGYTF; CDR3 DNA: TGTGCCAGCAGCCAAGGGGTCCTGGGCCGCTATGGCTACACCTTC
clone size: many; J gene: TRBJ2-7; V gene: TRBV12-3/TRBV12-4; D gene: -; CDR3 protein: CASSFRGEQYF; CDR3 DNA: TGTGCCAGCAGTTTCAGGGGCGAGCAGTACTTC
clone size: -; J gene: TRBJ2-2; V gene: TRBV29-1; D gene: TRBD1; CDR3 protein: CSADRGRTGELFF; CDR3 DNA: TGCAGCGCCGACAGGGGACGAACCGGGGAGCTGTTTTTT
clone size: -; J gene: TRBJ2-7; V gene: TRBV20-1; D gene: -; CDR3 protein: CSAREKPRSSYEQYF; CDR3 DNA: TGCAGTGCTAGAGAGAAGCCAAGGAGCTCCTACGAGCAGTACTTC
clone size: -; J gene: TRBJ2-5; V gene: TRBV12-3/TRBV12-4; D gene: TRBD2; CDR3 protein: CASTRRTSGKETQYF; CDR3 DNA: TGTGCCAGCACCAGGCGGACTAGCGGCAAAGAGACCCAGTACTTC
clone size: -; J gene: TRBJ2-1; V gene: TRBV6-2/TRBV6-3; D gene: -; CDR3 protein: CASSSGSRSYNEQFF; CDR3 DNA: TGTGCCAGCAGCTCAGGTAGTAGATCGTACAATGAGCAGTTCTTC
clone size: -; J gene: TRBJ2-5; V gene: TRBV7-9; D gene: -; CDR3 protein: CASSLAGPNLYKETQYF; CDR3 DNA: TGTGCCAGCAGCTTAGCGGGACCGAACCTCTATAAAGAGACCCAGTACTTC
clone size: few; J gene: TRBJ1-5; V gene: TRBV2; D gene: -; CDR3 protein: CASSAGPAQPQHF; CDR3 DNA: TGTGCCAGCAGCGCGGGCCCGGCTCAGCCCCAGCATTTT
clone size: few; J gene: TRBJ1-1; V gene: TRBV5-1; D gene: -; CDR3 protein: CASSFKDSYVGSAFF; CDR3 DNA: TGCGCCAGCAGCTTCAAGGACAGCTACGTTGGATCAGCTTTCTTT
clone size: -; J gene: TRBJ2-3; V gene: TRBV5-1; D gene: -; CDR3 protein: CASSPSARDTDTQYF; CDR3 DNA: TGCGCCAGCAGCCCTAGCGCCCGGGACACAGATACGCAGTATTTT
clone size: few; J gene: TRBJ2-7; V gene: TRBV6-5; D gene: -; CDR3 protein: CASSYPGPYYEQYF; CDR3 DNA: TGTGCCAGCAGTTACCCAGGTCCTTACTACGAGCAGTACTTC
clone size: -; J gene: TRBJ2-7; V gene: TRBV12-3/TRBV12-4; D gene: -; CDR3 protein: CASSPSSHRGYEQYF; CDR3 DNA: TGTGCCAGCAGCCCCTCTAGTCATAGGGGCTACGAGCAGTACTTC
clone size: -; J gene: TRBJ2-7; V gene: TRBV6-2/TRBV6-3; D gene: TRBD2; CDR3 protein: CASSYPLGTSGRDEQYF; CDR3 DNA: TGTGCCAGCAGTTACCCTCTCGGGACTAGCGGGAGAGACGAGCAGTACTTC
clone size: few; J gene: TRBJ1-6; V gene: TRBV15; D gene: -; CDR3 protein: CATSRDLGRGSLSYNSPLHF; CDR3 DNA: TGTGCCACCAGCAGAGATTTGGGCAGGGGATCCCTCTCCTATAATTCACCCCTCCACTTT
clone size: -; J gene: TRBJ2-1; V gene: TRBV12-5; D gene: -; CDR3 protein: CASGLWGNEQFF; CDR3 DNA: TGTGCTAGTGGCCTTTGGGGGAATGAGCAGTTCTTC